This T cell receptor (beta chain) derives from a study of cytomegalovirus exposure and HLA in healthy donors. Study details: From 150 million to 200 million T cells, an earlier analysis saw 100 million to 140 million unique TCR beta sequences. Notes on the study in general: Common viral pathogens (according to a later analysis) appeared linked to several of the most significant clusters. In a later analysis, an Asian-associated ancestry cluster reportedly showed fewer N-insertions than the approximately 620-donor mean.

Healthy donors of bone marrow made up the group. The study ran its PCR with 60 Vbeta and 13 Jbeta primers. Repertoires were generated with immunoSEQ multiplex PCR, while TCRdb's copy carries only in-frame clones and drops some. This sample has under 200,000 clones, with approximately 80% found just once. The CDR3 has 11 residues. Germline V gene lookup returns CDR1 SGHAT and CDR2 FQDESV (reference sequence). In regard to this clone: Its target is not known.

The sample taken for sequencing was PBMCs. The chain has TRBV11-1 and TRBJ2-5; D not certain. The closer fit of TRBJ2-7 to the DNA end suggests the J call may be wrong. The receptor was isolated from a woman aged 25 to 45 in good health and CMV-seropositive. As DNA, the CDR3 is TGTGCCAGCAGCTTAACGCACGAGCAGTACTTC. This codes for CASSLTHEQYF.